This T cell receptor (beta chain) was captured by sequencing in a study of blood T cell repertoires in COVID-19. Study as a whole: The cDNA or gDNA used as material had been derived from T cells, B-cell-depleted T cells, or PBMCs.

The CDR3 covers 14 residues. CDR1 is SNHLY, CDR2 FYNNEI, per germline. V gave up 6 bases and J gave up 3 bases; unmatched junction bases: 6. In the authors' methods: Reference gene primers were amplified, and this amplification served to estimate nucleated cell counts. Sequenced by immunoSEQ multiplex PCR; TCRdb stores in-frame clones only, minus some. V and J calls and clone size follow that table, whereas D and trimming were derived from the DNA. The sample yields over 120,000 clones, around 90% seen once. The sequencing input was peripheral blood. The V call is TRBV2, the J call TRBJ2-7; the match to TRBD1 covers 9 bases. The TCR was taken from a woman in her forties or fifties with acute or convalescent COVID-19. The CDR3 region is CASRATGGSYEQYF. CDR3 coding DNA: TGTGCCAGCAGGGCGACAGGGGGTAGCTACGAGCAGTACTTC. The full variable domain, with the rest looked up from reference TRBV2 and TRBJ2-7, is EPEVTQTPSHQVTQMGQEVILRCVPISNHLYFYWYRQILGQKVEFLVSFYNNEISEKSEIFDDQFSVERPDGSNFTLKIRSTKLEDSAMYFCASRATGGSYEQYFGPGTRLTVT.